Listed below are T cell receptor beta chains from one sample, sequenced in a study of T cells in Graves' hyperthyroidism and ophthalmopathy. TCRdb used MiXCR to reprocess the multiplex PCR reads, holding one entry per CDR3 protein. The data contain fewer than 650,000 distinct CDR3 sequences, roughly 13% of them singletons. Specimen: blood. The receptor source for this set is a woman in her thirties with Graves' hyperthyroidism that later progressed to Graves' ophthalmopathy. CDR3s include the opening cysteine and the closing phenylalanine or tryptophan. D genes are given only for firm matches. A row's size may be missing; if present it is once, few, many or a size class.

CDR3: CAWSVIGAEAFF
DNA: TGTGCCTGGAGTGTCATTGGGGCTGAAGCTTTCTTT
V: TRBV30
J: TRBJ1-1
D: NA
size: many

CDR3: CASSRDRGSQETQYF
DNA: TGTGCTAGCAGTCGGGACAGGGGTTCCCAAGAGACCCAGTACTTC
V: TRBV7-7
J: TRBJ2-5
D: TRBD1
size: NA

CDR3: CASSYRRTGGNTIYF
DNA: TGTGCCAGCAGTTACCGGCGGACAGGGGGAAACACCATATATTTT
V: TRBV6-6
J: TRBJ1-3
D: TRBD1
size: NA

CDR3: CAISDSYSGEQFF
DNA: TGTGCCATCAGTGACTCCTATAGCGGAGAGCAGTTCTTC
V: TRBV10-3
J: TRBJ2-1
D: NA
size: many

CDR3: CAWSLAGRQFF
DNA: TGTGCCTGGAGTCTCGCGGGCCGCCAGTTCTTC
V: TRBV30
J: TRBJ2-1
D: NA
size: many

CDR3: CASSIPRFEQYF
DNA: TGTGCCAGCAGTATTCCGAGGTTCGAGCAGTACTTC
V: TRBV28
J: TRBJ2-7
D: NA
size: many

CDR3: CASSTFRVNTEAFF
DNA: TGTGCCAGCAGCACCTTCAGGGTGAACACTGAAGCTTTCTTT
V: TRBV11-2
J: TRBJ1-1
D: NA
size: NA

CDR3: CASSFPGWGDTEAFF
DNA: TGTGCCAGCAGCTTCCCTGGCTGGGGCGACACTGAAGCTTTCTTT
V: TRBV13
J: TRBJ1-1
D: NA
size: many

CDR3: CAISSLGQGEKDYTF
DNA: TGTGCCATCAGTTCCCTGGGACAGGGCGAGAAAGACTACACCTTC
V: TRBV10-3
J: TRBJ1-2
D: TRBD1
size: NA

CDR3: CASSLYVPGKPYNSPLHF
DNA: TGTGCCAGCAGTTTATATGTCCCAGGGAAGCCTTATAATTCACCCCTCCACTTT
V: TRBV27
J: TRBJ1-6
D: NA
size: many

CDR3: CASSGPEGGSYNEQFF
DNA: TGTGCCAGCAGCGGCCCCGAAGGCGGGAGCTACAATGAGCAGTTCTTC
V: TRBV7-8
J: TRBJ2-1
D: TRBD2
size: many

CDR3: CAINNDLPYGYTF
DNA: TGTGCCATCAATAATGACCTACCCTATGGCTACACCTTC
V: TRBV10-3
J: TRBJ1-2
D: NA
size: NA

CDR3: CASSGPSTGYTF
DNA: TGTGCCAGCAGTGGGCCGAGTACTGGCTACACCTTC
V: TRBV28
J: TRBJ1-2
D: NA
size: NA

CDR3: CASSTDGILNQPQHF
DNA: TGCGCCAGCAGCACTGACGGCATTCTCAATCAGCCCCAGCATTTT
V: TRBV4-1
J: TRBJ1-5
D: NA
size: NA

CDR3: CASSLGGFTYEQYF
DNA: TGCGCCAGCAGCTTGGGAGGGTTTACCTACGAGCAGTACTTC
V: TRBV5-1
J: TRBJ2-7
D: NA
size: many

CDR3: CASSLWDSGRFGAEQFF
DNA: TGTGCCAGCAGTTTATGGGATAGCGGGAGGTTCGGGGCTGAGCAGTTCTTC
V: TRBV27
J: TRBJ2-1
D: TRBD2
size: many

CDR3: CASSSPFTDTQYF
DNA: TGTGCCAGCAGTTCTCCGTTCACAGATACGCAGTATTTT
V: TRBV6-1
J: TRBJ2-3
D: NA
size: NA

CDR3: CASSTDRELETQYF
DNA: TGTGCCAGCAGTACGGACAGGGAGTTGGAGACCCAGTACTTC
V: TRBV12-3/TRBV12-4
J: TRBJ2-5
D: TRBD1
size: NA

CDR3: CSARDPWSSNQPQHF
DNA: TGCAGTGCTAGAGATCCTTGGTCTTCTAATCAGCCCCAGCATTTT
V: TRBV20-1
J: TRBJ1-5
D: NA
size: many

CDR3: CASSPSRANEQFF
DNA: TGTGCCAGCAGCCCGTCTAGGGCCAATGAGCAGTTCTTC
V: TRBV7-2
J: TRBJ2-1
D: NA
size: many

CDR3: CASSLGGGGEQFF
DNA: TGTGCCAGCAGCTTAGGAGGGGGTGGTGAGCAGTTCTTC
V: TRBV7-6
J: TRBJ2-1
D: NA
size: many

CDR3: CASRPGHHSTNYGYTF
DNA: TGCGCCAGCAGGCCGGGACACCACTCAACTAACTATGGCTACACCTTC
V: TRBV4-3
J: TRBJ1-2
D: NA
size: few

CDR3: CASSLRVRGYEQYF
DNA: TGTGCCAGCAGTTTACGGGTCAGGGGCTACGAGCAGTACTTC
V: TRBV12-3/TRBV12-4
J: TRBJ2-7
D: NA
size: many

CDR3: CASYNRLAINEQFF
DNA: TGCGCCAGCTACAACCGACTAGCGATAAATGAGCAGTTCTTC
V: TRBV5-1
J: TRBJ2-1
D: TRBD2
size: few

CDR3: CASSIELNYGYTF
DNA: TGTGCCAGTAGTATAGAACTAAACTATGGCTACACCTTC
V: TRBV19
J: TRBJ1-2
D: NA
size: NA

CDR3: CASSQAGGDSSGGYTF
DNA: TGCGCCAGCAGCCAAGCCGGAGGGGACAGTTCGGGAGGCTACACCTTC
V: TRBV4-1
J: TRBJ1-2
D: TRBD1
size: few

CDR3: CAIRGDGGNQPQHF
DNA: TGTGCCATCAGAGGGGACGGGGGCAATCAGCCCCAGCATTTT
V: TRBV10-3
J: TRBJ1-5
D: NA
size: many

CDR3: CASRGQGGSGTDTQYF
DNA: TGTGCCAGCAGAGGACAGGGAGGGTCGGGGACAGATACGCAGTATTTT
V: TRBV3-1
J: TRBJ2-3
D: NA
size: NA

CDR3: CASSLEDRVSSYNEQFF
DNA: TGTGCCAGCAGCTTAGAAGACAGGGTTAGCTCCTACAATGAGCAGTTCTTC
V: TRBV7-2
J: TRBJ2-1
D: TRBD1
size: many

CDR3: CASSQGWGYSGNTIYF
DNA: TGTGCCAGCAGCCAAGGGTGGGGCTACTCTGGAAACACCATATATTTT
V: TRBV3-1
J: TRBJ1-3
D: NA
size: NA

CDR3: CASMFVGASSTEAFF
DNA: TGTGCCAGCATGTTCGTCGGGGCGAGTAGCACTGAAGCTTTCTTT
V: TRBV27
J: TRBJ1-1
D: NA
size: NA